Below are 21 T cell receptor beta chains sequenced from a single sample in a study of preoperative IRX-2 immunotherapy in early breast cancer. Treatment noted: preoperative locoregional IRX-2 cytokine immunotherapy. Some clones are missing from TCRdb's copy, which holds only in-frame ones; the method was immunoSEQ multiplex PCR. The table shows around 3,000 clones, with about three quarters occurring only once. The input for sequencing was tumor tissue, taken before IRX-2 immunotherapy. These receptors were collected from a human donor with breast cancer.

The count of this clone is one. V is TRBV11-3 and J is TRBJ2-3; 10 positions match TRBD2. Germline loops: CDR1 SGHNT, CDR2 YENEEA. The J segment lost 4 bases and the V segment lost 5 bases, leaving 9 bases of the junction unmatched. The CDR3 is 16 amino acids. CDR3 residues: CASSPLAGGRADTQYF. DNA for the CDR3: TGTGCCAGCAGCCCATTAGCGGGAGGACGGGCAGATACGCAGTATTTT.

This clone is labeled medium-sized (0.01 to 0.1%). The V call is TRBV19, the J call TRBJ2-1, with D unresolved. With 8 bases removed from V and 1 base from J, the gap between germline ends came to 9 bases. CDR3 size: 13 residues. Germline values: CDR1 LNHDA, CDR2 SQIVND (reference sequence). This CDR3 reads CASAGGSYNEQFF. The CDR3 DNA follows: TGTGCCAGTGCAGGCGGTTCCTACAATGAGCAGTTCTTC.

In its sample, this clone ranks as medium-sized. The J gene is TRBJ2-1, the V gene TRBV14; unclear D gene. Germline CDR1 SGHDN, CDR2 FVKESK. This CDR3 contains 13 residues. The V end was cut by 4 bases, the J end by 2 bases, with 6 bases between. This chain's CDR3 is CASSPDTYNEQFF. In DNA, the CDR3 is TGTGCCAGCAGCCCAGATACCTACAATGAGCAGTTCTTC.

This clone ranks as medium-sized (0.01 to 0.1%). V usage is TRBV6-8 and J usage is TRBJ2-6, with 7 bases fitting TRBD1. V lost 10 bases to trimming and J lost 2 bases; unmatched junction nucleotides: 2. Looked up from germline, CDR1 is MNHGY and CDR2 is SAAAGT. The CDR3 covers 13 residues. The CDR3 DNA follows: TGTGCCATCCAGGGGGCTGGGGCCAACGTCCTGACTTTC. This sequence encodes CAIQGAGANVLTF.

CDR3 sequence (DNA): TGCGCCAGCAGGGACAGGGGCTACAATGAGCAGTTCTTC. Protein sequence: CASRDRGYNEQFF. This rearrangement joins TRBV10-2 to TRBJ2-1; 9 bases fit TRBD1. Germline assignment: CDR1 WSHSY and CDR2 SAAADI. This CDR3 has 13 amino acids. The V gene end was trimmed by 6 bases and the J gene end by 3 bases; junction bases not matched to a gene: 0.

V and J are TRBV11-3 and TRBJ2-5; D is unresolved. The V gene lost 5 bases and the J gene lost 2 bases, with 18 bases spanning the gap. This CDR3 is 16 amino acids long. Germline CDR1 reads SGHNT; CDR2 reads YENEEA. The CDR3 sequence: CASSPWGRGRQETQYF. The CDR3 DNA follows: TGTGCCAGCAGCCCGTGGGGTAGAGGCCGGCAAGAGACCCAGTACTTC.

V is TRBV28 and J is TRBJ1-6, with no clear D. V was clipped by 3 bases and J by 3 bases, with 12 bases between them. The germline CDR1 and CDR2 sequences are MDHEN and SYDVKM. The CDR3 consists of 16 residues. CDR3 residues: CASSFSTPSYNSPLHF. The CDR3, as DNA: TGTGCCAGCAGTTTCAGTACTCCTAGCTATAATTCACCCCTCCACTTT.

V gene TRBV11-3 combines with J gene TRBJ2-7; 11 bases map to TRBD1. The CDR3 loop spans 14 amino acids. Germline CDR1 and CDR2: SGHNT and YENEEA. Trimming cost V 5 bases and J 2 bases; bases outside gene matches: 2. CDR3 DNA: TGTGCCAGCAGCCGGGACAGGGGGACCTACGAGCAGTACTTC. Protein sequence: CASSRDRGTYEQYF.

The rearrangement joins TRBV6-8 to TRBJ1-1, with D tentatively TRBD1 (5 bases). The CDR3 runs to 15 residues. V lost 4 bases and J 4 bases, leaving 16 bases between the germline ends. Germline V gene sequence: CDR1 MNHGY, CDR2 SAAAGT. In DNA, the CDR3 is TGTGCCAGCAGTTTCCTCCAGGGCTACCCCACTGAAGCTTTCTTT. Amino acids: CASSFLQGYPTEAFF.

In this sample, this clone turned up a few times. The chain couples TRBV19 to TRBJ1-6, with a possible D match to TRBD1 (5 bases). With 5 bases removed from V and 9 bases from J, the gap between germline ends came to 14 bases. This CDR3 contains 14 residues. Germline-derived CDR1 and CDR2 are LNHDA and SQIVND (reference sequence). In DNA, the CDR3 is TGTGCCAGTAGTGCCCCCCAGGGTACTTCACCCCTCCACTTT. This encodes CASSAPQGTSPLHF.

The chain links TRBV19 to TRBJ2-2; no firm D call. Germline V gives CDR1 LNHDA, CDR2 SQIVND (reference sequence). This CDR3 has 14 residues. Trimming pared 3 bases from V and 4 bases from J, leaving 9 bases between. In DNA form, the CDR3 reads TGTGCCAGTAGTATCGGGCGGACCACCGGGGAGCTGTTTTTT. Residues: CASSIGRTTGELFF.

V and J are TRBV28 and TRBJ2-6, with D possibly being TRBD1 (6 bases). With 1 base removed from V and 1 base from J, the gap between germline ends came to 14 bases. The CDR3 is 18 residues long. In germline, CDR1 is MDHEN, CDR2 SYDVKM. DNA of the CDR3: TGTGCCAGCAGTTTATCAGGGGTCCTCATATCTGGGGCCAACGTCCTGACTTTC. Its translation: CASSLSGVLISGANVLTF.

V and J are TRBV28 and TRBJ1-2, with D possibly being TRBD1 (6 bases). The CDR3 extends over 14 amino acids. Germline CDR1 is MDHEN and CDR2 is SYDVKM. The V and J ends lost 4 bases and 2 bases respectively, with 11 bases between them. The chain's CDR3 is CASSSPGENYGYTF. The CDR3 DNA is TGTGCCAGCAGTTCACCAGGGGAAAACTATGGCTACACCTTC.

This clone was seen a few times. The chain has TRBV18 and TRBJ1-3; D uncertain. The CDR3 runs to 13 residues. Germline V lookup: CDR1 KGHSH, CDR2 LQKENI. Trimming removed 3 bases from V and 3 bases from J, with 6 bases in between. The chain's CDR3 is CASSPPNGNTIYF. The DNA for the CDR3 is TGTGCCAGCTCACCCCCGAATGGAAACACCATATATTTT.

There are a few counts of this clone. The chain employs TRBV19 and TRBJ2-1; 12 bases are shared with TRBD1. The CDR3 is 19 residues long. Trimming cost V 8 bases and J 4 bases; bases outside gene matches: 18. Germline lookup yields CDR1 LNHDA and CDR2 SQIVND (reference sequence). CDR3 DNA: TGTGCCAGTGCCCACTCGACAACCCGGGACAGGGGGCTATACAATGAGCAGTTCTTC. As protein: CASAHSTTRDRGLYNEQFF.

The J gene is TRBJ2-2, the V gene TRBV12-5; D may match TRBD1 or TRBD2 (5 bases each). CDR1 is LGHNT and CDR2 is FRNRAP in the germline V gene. This CDR3 comprises 14 residues. The CDR3 DNA reads TGTGCCAGCCGGTCGGGGCCGTACACCGGGGAGCTGTTTTTT. Translated: CASRSGPYTGELFF.

This clone was observed a handful of times. This chain's CDR3 is CASSFYLAGGPGEQFF. The CDR3 bases are TGTGCCAGCAGCTTTTATCTAGCGGGAGGGCCAGGTGAGCAGTTCTTC. The chain combines TRBV11-3 with TRBJ2-1; 12 bases are a match to TRBD2. V lost 3 bases to trimming and J lost 9 bases; unmatched junction nucleotides: 9. Germline values: CDR1 SGHNT, CDR2 YENEEA. The CDR3 covers 16 residues.

This chain joins TRBV30 and TRBJ1-5, with D uncertain. Germline V gene data show CDR1 as GTSNPN and CDR2 as SVGIG (reference sequence). The V gene lost 2 bases and the J gene lost 7 bases, with 12 bases spanning the gap. The CDR3 extends over 13 amino acids. CDR3 in DNA: TGTGCCTGGAGTATGGGCTATCAACAGCCCCAGCATTTT. Its translation: CAWSMGYQQPQHF.

The rearrangement links TRBV28 to TRBJ1-6; D gene ambiguous. The CDR3 extends over 13 amino acids. Per the germline V gene, CDR1 is MDHEN and CDR2 is SYDVKM. Between the trimmed V and J ends, which lost 6 bases and 9 bases, there was a span of 12 bases. The CDR3, as DNA: TGTGCCAGCAGCTCTCGGGTAGCTTCACCCCTCCACTTT. This encodes CASSSRVASPLHF.

This rearrangement joins TRBV11-3 to TRBJ2-7, with TRBD1 identical over 7 bases. The CDR3 consists of 14 residues. Unmatched junction bases numbered 8, after V lost 5 bases and J lost 4 bases. The V gene's germline CDR1 is SGHNT and CDR2 YENEEA. CDR3 loop: CASSGPGTEYEQYF. The CDR3 region has the DNA TGTGCCAGCAGCGGTCCCGGGACAGAATACGAGCAGTACTTC. Looking up the rest from reference TRBV11-3 and TRBJ2-7 gives the full variable domain: EAGVVQSPRYKIIEKKQPVAFWCNPISGHNTLYWYLQNLGQGPELLIRYENEEAVDDSQLPKDRFSAERLKGVDSTLKIQPAELGDSAVYLCASSGPGTEYEQYFGPGTRLTVT.

This clone was seen once. The genes are TRBV16 and TRBJ1-1; D unresolved. The V end lost 3 bases, the J end lost 7 bases, and 18 bases lay between the germline ends. The CDR3 loop spans 15 amino acids. Germline loops: CDR1 KGHSY, CDR2 FQNENV. The CDR3 DNA follows: TGTGCCAGCAGCCACCTTGCTAGCGGGGAGGATGAAGCTTTCTTT. It encodes CASSHLASGEDEAFF.